This TCR beta chain was documented in a study of control samples from healthy donors and cancer patients. Per germline, CDR1 MNHEY and CDR2 SMNVEV (reference sequence). Trimming at V came to 6 bases and at J to 2 bases, leaving 4 bases not matched to a gene. The CDR3 consists of 15 residues. This clone was recorded once. Only in-frame clones appear in the TCRdb table, and some are missing; sequencing was by immunoSEQ multiplex PCR. The sample shows approximately 150,000 clones, 91% of them seen only once. The sequenced material came from blood. This chain links TRBV27 with TRBJ1-1; TRBD1 aligns across 12 bases. The sequence derives from a man aged 30 to 45 in good health. CDR3 nucleotides: TGTGCCAGCAGGCGGGACAGGGGGCCCAACACTGAAGCTTTCTTT. Its protein is CASRRDRGPNTEAFF.